A single sample gave rise to the 16 T cell receptor beta chains below, sequenced in a study of blood T cell repertoires in COVID-19. The table came from immunoSEQ multiplex PCR; TCRdb's copy has only in-frame clones and leaves some out. This table holds 180,000 or so clones, 70% to 80% found once. Sequencing used PBMCs or T cells enriched from blood (not recorded which). All receptors come from a man aged 55 to 70 who had been exposed to COVID-19.

Concerning this clone: In the same sample, other DNA sequences code for this CDR3. The chain has TRBV29-1 and TRBJ2-7; 8 bases are shared with TRBD2. Germline V lookup: CDR1 SQVTM, CDR2 ANQGSEA. The CDR3 has 13 residues. After removal of 4 bases from V and 0 bases from J, the junction contained 2 bases not matched to a gene. The DNA for the CDR3 is TGCAGCGTTGTAGCGGGGCCCTCCTACGAGCAGTACTTC. Translation gives CSVVAGPSYEQYF.

The chain is built from TRBV11-2 and TRBJ1-6; 8 positions agree with TRBD1. Germline V gives CDR1 SGHAT, CDR2 FQNNGV. The V gene end was trimmed by 5 bases and the J gene end by 9 bases; junction bases not matched to a gene: 9. The CDR3 is 15 residues long. The CDR3 sequence is CASSPATGVGSPLHF. DNA for the CDR3: TGTGCCAGCAGCCCGGCGACAGGGGTTGGTTCACCCCTCCACTTT.

The chain's CDR3 is CASSTGQGTGQPQHF. The DNA of the CDR3 is TGTGCCAGTAGCACGGGACAGGGGACGGGTCAGCCCCAGCATTTT. This sequence joins TRBV19 and TRBJ1-5; TRBD1 aligns across 10 bases. Germline CDR1 and CDR2: LNHDA and SQIVND (reference sequence). The CDR3 has 15 amino acids. After removal of 6 bases from V and 6 bases from J, the junction contained 8 bases not matched to a gene.

The J gene is TRBJ2-3, the V gene TRBV27, with D possibly being TRBD2 (6 bases). The ends were cut back, 4 bases at V and 7 bases at J, with 18 bases in the middle. This CDR3 has 15 residues. Germline V gives CDR1 MNHEY, CDR2 SMNVEV (reference sequence). CDR3 DNA: TGTGCCAGCAGTTCCCTGGTTAGCGGCCCCAATACGCAGTATTTT. This gives the protein CASSSLVSGPNTQYF.

The V gene is TRBV28, the J gene TRBJ2-5; a weak D match, TRBD1 (5 bases). The V end was cut by 8 bases, the J end by 2 bases, with 12 bases between. This CDR3 is 13 amino acids long. Germline CDR1 and CDR2: MDHEN and SYDVKM. CDR3: CASHRQLQETQYF. CDR3 DNA: TGTGCCAGCCATCGACAGCTACAAGAGACCCAGTACTTC.

This clone occurred once. This rearrangement joins TRBV2 to TRBJ2-7; D uncertain. The CDR3 extends over 13 amino acids. The V and J ends lost 6 bases and 2 bases respectively, with 11 bases between them. Germline assignment: CDR1 SNHLY and CDR2 FYNNEI. CDR3 sequence reads: CASSVAAAYEQYF. The CDR3 bases are TGTGCCAGCAGCGTAGCTGCAGCCTACGAGCAGTACTTC.

This clone was detected a few times. This chain joins TRBV7-9 and TRBJ1-6, with 9 bases identical to TRBD1. Trimming cost V 2 bases and J 4 bases; bases outside gene matches: 6. The CDR3 extends over 17 amino acids. CDR1 is SEHNR and CDR2 is FQNEAQ in the germline V gene (reference sequence). The CDR3 region is CASSLTGQGPYNSPLHF. Written as DNA, the CDR3 is TGTGCCAGCAGCTTAACGGGACAGGGACCGTATAATTCACCCCTCCACTTT.

The chain couples TRBV30 to TRBJ1-2, with D maybe TRBD1 (5 bases). The CDR3 extends over 13 amino acids. CDR1 is GTSNPN and CDR2 is SVGIG in the germline V gene (reference sequence). Between the trimmed V and J ends, which lost 0 bases and 8 bases, there was a span of 13 bases. The CDR3 spells CAWSVGQGGGYTF. In DNA, the CDR3 is TGTGCCTGGAGTGTTGGCCAGGGTGGCGGCTACACCTTC. Filled out from reference TRBV30 and TRBJ1-2, the complete variable domain reads SQTIHQWPATLVQPVGSPLSLECTVEGTSNPNLYWYRQAAGRGLQLLFYSVGIGQISSEVPQNLSASRPQDRQFILSSKKLLLSDSGFYLCAWSVGQGGGYTFGSGTRLTVV.

The rearrangement uses TRBV7-9 and TRBJ1-4, with a possible D match to TRBD1 (6 bases). CDR1 SEHNR and CDR2 FQNEAQ come from the germline V gene (reference sequence). The CDR3 loop spans 14 amino acids. V shed 6 bases and J shed 5 bases, with 13 bases lying between them. The CDR3 region has the DNA TGTGCCAGCAGGAAGGACAGTCCCAATGAAAAACTGTTTTTT. Translating gives CASRKDSPNEKLFF.

The rearrangement uses TRBV15 and TRBJ2-2, with 7 bases lining up with TRBD2. This CDR3 region has 17 residues. CDR1 and CDR2 (germline): LNHNV, YYDKDF (reference sequence). Germline trimming cut 0 bases from V and 7 bases from J; bases unmatched to any gene: 11. The CDR3 region is CATSRDWAGDLGGELFF. The CDR3 region has the DNA TGTGCCACCAGCAGAGATTGGGCGGGAGATCTAGGCGGGGAGCTGTTTTTT. Variable domain in full (rest from reference TRBV15 and TRBJ2-2): DAMVIQNPRYQVTQFGKPVTLSCSQTLNHNVMYWYQQKSSQAPKLLFHYYDKDFNNEADTPDNFQSRRPNTSFCFLDIRSPGLGDTAMYLCATSRDWAGDLGGELFFGEGSRLTVL.

The genes are TRBV5-6 and TRBJ2-7; 10 bases are shared with TRBD1. The V gene's germline CDR1 is SGHDT and CDR2 YYEEEE. The CDR3 has 15 residues. V lost 1 base, J lost 5 bases, and 6 bases stayed unmatched. The CDR3 reads CASSLIPGQGNEQYF. The CDR3 nucleotides are TGTGCCAGCAGCTTGATCCCGGGACAGGGGAACGAGCAGTACTTC.

The chain recombines TRBV4-1 with TRBJ2-5; D is unresolved. The CDR3 runs 13 residues. Trimming stripped 1 base from V and 4 bases from J, with 7 bases between. Per germline, CDR1 MGHRA and CDR2 YSYEKL. The CDR3 region is CASSQASIETQYF. DNA for the CDR3: TGCGCCAGCAGCCAAGCGAGCATAGAGACCCAGTACTTC.

V and J are TRBV7-3 and TRBJ2-7; 9 bases match TRBD2. J was trimmed by 6 bases and V by 5 bases; bases with no gene match: 8. CDR3 length: 14 amino acids. The germline V gene encodes CDR1 SGHTA and CDR2 FQGTGA. CDR3 protein: CASSQGLASSEQYF. The CDR3 coding sequence is TGTGCCAGCAGCCAGGGACTAGCCTCATCCGAGCAGTACTTC.

This chain connects TRBV4-3 to TRBJ1-3; no definite D call. Per germline, CDR1 LGHNA and CDR2 YSLEER. The CDR3 is made up of 14 amino acids. The V gene lost 6 bases and the J gene lost 4 bases, with 13 bases spanning the gap. The CDR3 nucleotides read TGCGCCAGCAGTCTCGGAGGGCGCGGAAACACCATATATTTT. Its translation: CASSLGGRGNTIYF.

V is TRBV6-6 and J is TRBJ2-5; D uncertain. This CDR3 contains 11 residues. Germline assignment: CDR1 MNHNY and CDR2 SVGAGI (reference sequence). V shed 5 bases and J shed 5 bases, with 6 bases lying between them. The CDR3 DNA sequence: TGTGCCAGCAGTAATAGTGAGACCCAGTACTTC. It translates to CASSNSETQYF.

The rearrangement links TRBV6-5 to TRBJ2-3, with 12 nucleotides matching TRBD2. CDR3 size: 15 residues. Germline V CDR1 and CDR2: MNHEY, SVGAGI. Trimming cost V 6 bases and J 4 bases; bases outside gene matches: 5. The CDR3 DNA is TGTGCCAGCAGCCCGACTAGCGGGAGAGCAGATACGCAGTATTTT. Its protein is CASSPTSGRADTQYF.